This T cell receptor beta chain is from a study of blood T cell repertoires in COVID-19. Under the authors' procedure: By means of reference gene primer amplification, nucleated cell counts were estimated. The method was immunoSEQ multiplex PCR; TCRdb's version includes in-frame clones alone and lacks a portion of them. That table furnishes V, J and clone size, whereas the DNA furnished D and trimming. The table shows some 270,000 clones, with around nine tenths occurring only once. This clone appeared once. The sample was peripheral blood. The clonotype comes from a woman aged 55 to 70 who had recovered from COVID-19.

The CDR3 here is CASSLGGSGGYEQYF. CDR3 nucleotides: TGTGCCAGCAGCTTAGGCGGTAGCGGGGGGTACGAGCAGTACTTC. V usage is TRBV11-2 and J usage is TRBJ2-7; 10 bases fit TRBD2. CDR3 length equals 15 residues. V dropped 1 base and J dropped 4; count of bases not matched to a gene: 4. The germline gives CDR1 SGHAT, CDR2 FQNNGV.